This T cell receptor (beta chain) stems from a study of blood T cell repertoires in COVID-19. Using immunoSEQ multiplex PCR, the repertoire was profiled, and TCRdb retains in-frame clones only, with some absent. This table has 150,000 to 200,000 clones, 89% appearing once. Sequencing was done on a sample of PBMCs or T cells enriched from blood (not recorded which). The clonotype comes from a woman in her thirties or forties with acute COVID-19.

CDR3: CASSFPQNTEAFF. The DNA for the CDR3 is TGTGCCAGCAGCTTTCCACAGAACACTGAAGCTTTCTTT. The chain joins TRBV5-8 to TRBJ1-1; no definite D call. The germline V gene has CDR1 SGHTS and CDR2 YDEGEE. With 2 bases removed from V and 1 base from J, the gap between germline ends came to 6 bases. This CDR3 region has 13 residues.